This T cell receptor beta chain originates from a study of OX40 agonist ivuxolimab in advanced cancers. Overall study context: Patients received intravenous ivuxolimab every 2 weeks at 0.01 to 10 mg/kg.

CDR1 MNHEY and CDR2 SVGAGI come from the germline V gene. The CDR3 is made up of 14 amino acids. V gave up 6 bases and J gave up 0 bases; unmatched junction bases: 4. As concerns this clone: Its antigen is undetermined.

Whole-study results and caveats: Mean expanded clone counts were higher in CD8+ than CD4+ T cells.

TCRdb's copy holds only in-frame clones and misses some; the assay was immunoSEQ multiplex PCR. The table shows 38,000 or so clones, with roughly 87% occurring only once. The rearrangement links TRBV6-5 to TRBJ1-2, with 7 positions matching TRBD1. The sequence was obtained from an adult with an advanced solid tumor such as melanoma, head and neck, liver or kidney cancer. This sample comprised CD4+ or CD8+ T cells sorted from blood, obtained in a trial of the OX40 agonist ivuxolimab. The CDR3 reads CASSRDSTNYGYTF. For the CDR3, the DNA is TGTGCCAGCAGCAGGGACAGCACTAACTATGGCTACACCTTC.